This T cell receptor beta chain was sequenced for a study of blood T cell repertoires in COVID-19. Study-wide context: Both acute and convalescent COVID-19 samples were obtained from the United States, Italy and Spain. T cells, B-cell-depleted T cells, or PBMCs supplied cDNA or gDNA.

Patients from Seattle were sampled longitudinally, starting during active infection. This CDR3 has 14 amino acids. V lost 3 bases and J lost 7, with 13 bases in between. CDR1 is LNHDA and CDR2 is SQIVND in the germline V gene (reference sequence). Study processing details: Estimated nucleated cell counts came from reference gene primer amplification. Repertoires were generated with immunoSEQ multiplex PCR, while TCRdb's copy carries only in-frame clones and drops some. The DNA gave D and trimming, while V, J and clone size come from that table. Here the sample spans 250,000 to 350,000 clones, roughly 84% being singletons.

Sequencing was carried out using peripheral blood. This rearrangement joins TRBV19 to TRBJ2-1; perhaps TRBD2 as D (6 bases). The clonotype was recovered from a human donor with COVID-19, enrolled during active disease. The donor label of this sample is uncertain. The CDR3: CASSMEGVHNEQFF. The CDR3 DNA reads as TGTGCCAGTAGTATGGAGGGAGTGCATAATGAGCAGTTCTTC.